This entry lists 12 T cell receptor beta chains sequenced from one sample in a study of blood T cell repertoires in COVID-19. Repertoires were generated with immunoSEQ multiplex PCR, while TCRdb's copy carries only in-frame clones and drops some. The sample yields around 19,000 clones, about 91% seen once. Material: peripheral blood. The origin of the receptors is a man in his 70s with active COVID-19.

The chain carries TRBV5-1 and TRBJ2-5; a weak D match, TRBD2 (6 bases). This CDR3 has 14 amino acids. Trimming pared 4 bases from V and 2 bases from J, leaving 12 bases between. Per the germline V gene, CDR1 is SGHRS and CDR2 is YFSETQ. In DNA form, the CDR3 reads TGCGCCAGCAGCGGAGGGGCCCTTCAAGAGACCCAGTACTTC. Translating gives CASSGGALQETQYF.

V is TRBV5-1 and J is TRBJ1-1, with 9 bases lining up with TRBD1. J lost 4 bases, V lost 4 bases, and 5 bases had no gene match. The CDR3 length is 14 residues. CDR1 is SGHRS and CDR2 is YFSETQ in the germline V gene. In DNA, the CDR3 is TGCGCCAGCAGCGCACAGGGGGCGGGCACTGAAGCTTTCTTT. This gives the protein CASSAQGAGTEAFF.

The rearrangement links TRBV11-3 to TRBJ2-5, with D hard to call. This CDR3 is 12 amino acids long. The germline V gene has CDR1 SGHNT and CDR2 YENEEA. V was cut by 0 bases and J by 5 bases, with 4 bases left in between. CDR3 DNA sequence: TGTGCCAGCAGCTTAGACGGGGAGACCCAGTACTTC. Residues: CASSLDGETQYF.

The chain has TRBV10-2 and TRBJ2-3, with D perhaps matching TRBD2 (5 bases). Germline CDR1 is WSHSY and CDR2 is SAAADI. V dropped 0 bases and J dropped 5 bases, with 18 bases sitting between them. The CDR3 runs to 17 residues. The CDR3 here is CASSESWKADGRDTQYF. CDR3 sequence (DNA): TGCGCCAGCAGTGAGTCCTGGAAAGCGGACGGAAGAGATACGCAGTATTTT.

The chain has TRBV29-1 and TRBJ2-7; 8 bases are a match to TRBD1. From germline, CDR1 is SQVTM and CDR2 ANQGSEA. After removal of 7 bases from V and 5 bases from J, the junction contained 4 bases not matched to a gene. This CDR3 comprises 11 residues. CDR3 nucleotides: TGCAGCGCTGACAGGGGTAACGAGCAGTACTTC. It yields the protein CSADRGNEQYF.

The chain joins TRBV27 to TRBJ1-1, with 8 positions matching TRBD1. The CDR3 contains 14 residues. From germline, CDR1 is MNHEY and CDR2 SMNVEV (reference sequence). The ends lost 6 bases at V and 3 bases at J; junction bases unmatched: 6. The CDR3 DNA is TGTGCCAGCAGGGGCACAGGGGGGTACACTGAAGCTTTCTTT. Its translation is CASRGTGGYTEAFF.

The chain couples TRBV24-1 to TRBJ1-4, with D possibly matching TRBD1 (6 bases). The CDR3 spans 16 residues. Trimming stripped 3 bases from V and 0 bases from J, with 10 bases between. CDR1 is KGHDR, CDR2 SFDVKD, per germline. The CDR3 DNA sequence: TGTGCCACCAGTGATGGGGACACTTCAACTAATGAAAAACTGTTTTTT. It codes for CATSDGDTSTNEKLFF.

The CDR3 DNA follows: TGTGCCAGCAGCTCCCCCCGCGGTTTCACTGAAGCTTTCTTT. As protein: CASSSPRGFTEAFF. The chain is built from TRBV11-2 and TRBJ1-1, with D uncertain. Trimming stripped 4 bases from V and 4 bases from J, with 13 bases between. There are 14 residues in the CDR3. Germline V gives CDR1 SGHAT, CDR2 FQNNGV.

V is TRBV6-4 and J is TRBJ1-1; the match to TRBD1 covers 8 bases. The CDR3 runs to 14 residues. Germline V lookup: CDR1 MRHNA, CDR2 SNTAGT. J lost 4 bases, V lost 7 bases, and 8 bases had no gene match. The CDR3 bases are TGTGCCAGCACCCCGGACAGGGCTAGCACTGAAGCTTTCTTT. It specifies CASTPDRASTEAFF.

This chain links TRBV5-6 with TRBJ2-3; 9 bases fit TRBD2. The V gene end was trimmed by 2 bases and the J gene end by 0 bases; junction bases not matched to a gene: 10. Germline values: CDR1 SGHDT, CDR2 YYEEEE. The CDR3 extends over 18 amino acids. In DNA form, the CDR3 reads TGTGCCAGCAGCTTAGCGAGACTAGCGGACTCTAGCACAGATACGCAGTATTTT. Translation gives CASSLARLADSSTDTQYF. Complete variable domain (other parts from reference TRBV5-6 and TRBJ2-3): DAGVTQSPTHLIKTRGQQVTLRCSPKSGHDTVSWYQQALGQGPQFIFQYYEEEERQRGNFPDRFSGHQFPNYSSELNVNALLLGDSALYLCASSLARLADSSTDTQYFGPGTRLTVL.

The chain recombines TRBV5-1 with TRBJ2-7; 7 bases are a match to TRBD1. V was pared by 0 bases and J by 5 bases, with 8 bases of the junction left unmatched. CDR1 and CDR2 (germline): SGHRS, YFSETQ. The CDR3 spans 15 residues. The chain's CDR3 is CASSLVTGQSDEQYF. DNA for the CDR3: TGCGCCAGCAGCTTGGTGACAGGGCAAAGCGACGAGCAGTACTTC.

This chain connects TRBV19 to TRBJ2-5; the match to TRBD1 covers 9 bases. Losses at the gene ends were 4 bases for V and 4 bases for J; bases not matched to a gene: 7. CDR3 size: 15 residues. Germline-derived CDR1 and CDR2 are LNHDA and SQIVND (reference sequence). The CDR3 region is CASSNPGQGSETQYF. The CDR3 DNA reads as TGTGCCAGTAGTAACCCGGGACAGGGATCAGAGACCCAGTACTTC.